These 13 T cell receptor beta chains were sequenced from one sample in a study of blood T cell repertoires in COVID-19. Libraries were prepared by immunoSEQ multiplex PCR; TCRdb keeps only in-frame clonotypes and omits some of them. The table has around 86,000 clones, around 82% seen once. The sequencing input was peripheral blood. These TCRs come from a human donor in a cohort sampled during active COVID-19.

The rearrangement links TRBV6-2 or TRBV6-3 to TRBJ2-1; 7 nucleotides match TRBD2. The CDR3 extends over 12 amino acids. Per the germline V gene, CDR1 is MNHEY and CDR2 is SVGEGT. V was clipped by 4 bases and J by 15 bases; unmatched bases: 9. The CDR3 bases are TGTGCCAGCAGTTTAACGGGGAGGGGCCTGTTCTTC. It encodes CASSLTGRGLFF.

This chain joins TRBV5-1 and TRBJ2-7; 9 bases fit TRBD1. The V gene end was trimmed by 2 bases and the J gene end by 0 bases; junction bases not matched to a gene: 3. The CDR3 has 15 amino acids. CDR1 and CDR2 (germline): SGHRS, YFSETQ. CDR3 loop: CASSFGTGSSYEQYF. In nucleotides, the CDR3 is TGCGCCAGCAGCTTCGGGACAGGGAGCTCCTACGAGCAGTACTTC.

V and J are TRBV6-5 and TRBJ1-2; possibly TRBD1 for D (5 bases). Germline CDR1 reads MNHEY; CDR2 reads SVGAGI. The CDR3 totals 14 residues. Trimming took 7 bases from V and 5 from J, leaving 17 bases between them. CDR3 sequence: CASNGGSLGYGYTF. The CDR3 DNA follows: TGTGCCAGCAACGGGGGATCACTGGGGTATGGCTACACCTTC.

Only a few counts were recorded for this clone. This chain connects TRBV30 to TRBJ1-1; D unclear. CDR3 length equals 16 residues. Germline CDR1 is GTSNPN and CDR2 is SVGIG (reference sequence). The V gene lost 2 bases and the J gene lost 1 base, with 17 bases spanning the gap. CDR3 region: CAWSIDSNRGNTEAFF. The CDR3 region has the DNA TGTGCCTGGAGTATCGATAGTAACCGTGGGAACACTGAAGCTTTCTTT.

The chain joins TRBV21-1 to TRBJ2-7; the D call of TRBD1 is as the table states it, not checked on the DNA. TRBV21-1 is marked as a pseudogene. This CDR3 contains 17 residues. The CDR3, as DNA: TGTGCCAGCAGCCTCCTAAGGGACAGGGAAGGACTCTACGAGCAGTACTTC. Translation gives CASSLLRDREGLYEQYF.

The rearrangement links TRBV7-2 to TRBJ2-7; 7 bases are a match to TRBD2. The V gene's germline CDR1 is SGHTA and CDR2 FQGNSA. V was pared by 5 bases and J by 7 bases, with 14 bases of the junction left unmatched. The length of the CDR3 is 15 residues. This chain's CDR3 is CASSPSWGEGREQYF. The CDR3 bases are TGTGCCAGCAGCCCCTCATGGGGGGAGGGCAGGGAGCAGTACTTC.

The rearrangement uses TRBV23-1 and TRBJ2-5, with 10 bases lining up with TRBD2. TRBV23-1 is flagged as an ORF with uncertain function. CDR3 size: 18 residues. Trimming removed 4 bases from V and 1 base from J; junction bases left unmatched: 12. The CDR3 DNA follows: TGCGCCAGCAGTCGCACGATACCAGCGGGAGGGATCCAAGAGACCCAGTACTTC. Protein sequence: CASSRTIPAGGIQETQYF.

The chain couples TRBV5-8 to TRBJ2-7; 8 bases line up with TRBD1. CDR1 is SGHTS, CDR2 YDEGEE, per germline. This CDR3 has 15 residues. With V trimmed by 4 bases and J by 7 bases, 13 bases remained unmatched. The chain's CDR3 is CASSQGTGHGKEQYF. Here the CDR3 DNA reads TGTGCCAGCAGCCAAGGGACAGGTCACGGAAAAGAGCAGTACTTC.

The chain combines TRBV30 with TRBJ1-5, with 7 bases matching TRBD1. CDR3 size: 14 residues. V was pared by 3 bases and J by 3 bases, with 5 bases of the junction left unmatched. CDR1 is GTSNPN and CDR2 is SVGIG in the germline V gene (reference sequence). CDR3 DNA sequence: TGTGCCTGGAGCGGGACAGTTGTCAATCAGCCCCAGCATTTT. Amino acid sequence: CAWSGTVVNQPQHF.

V is TRBV4-1 and J is TRBJ2-1, with D possibly matching TRBD1 (5 bases). CDR3 size: 12 residues. CDR1 is MGHRA, CDR2 YSYEKL, per germline. Trimming removed 4 bases from V and 5 bases from J, with 6 bases in between. This CDR3 reads CASSLTDNEQFF. Written as DNA, the CDR3 is TGCGCCAGCAGCCTGACAGACAATGAGCAGTTCTTC.

The chain uses TRBV3-1 (or the pseudogene TRBV3-2) and TRBJ2-1, with 15 bases fitting TRBD2. Germline lookup yields CDR1 LGHDT and CDR2 YNNKEL (reference sequence). J gave up 7 bases and V 5 bases, and 3 bases lay outside the gene matches. This CDR3 is built from 15 residues. The CDR3 nucleotides are TGTGCCAGCAGCGTGGGACTAGCGGGAGGTAATGAGCAGTTCTTC. As protein: CASSVGLAGGNEQFF.

The V and J genes are TRBV9 and TRBJ2-3; D gene ambiguous. V lost 4 bases and J 6 bases, leaving 6 bases between the germline ends. Germline V gene data show CDR1 as SGDLS and CDR2 as YYNGEE. The CDR3 totals 11 residues. CDR3 sequence: CASSLADTQYF. DNA for the CDR3: TGTGCCAGCAGCTTAGCTGATACGCAGTATTTT. Together with reference TRBV9 and TRBJ2-3, the CDR3 gives the full variable domain: DSGVTQTPKHLITATGQRVTLRCSPRSGDLSVYWYQQSLDQGLQFLIQYYNGEERAKGNILERFSAQQFPDLHSELNLSSLELGDSALYFCASSLADTQYFGPGTRLTVL.

Only a few counts were recorded for this clone. The chain carries TRBV4-2 and TRBJ2-2; possibly TRBD1 for D (6 bases). CDR3 length: 13 residues. Germline V CDR1 and CDR2: LGHNA, YNFKEQ. V lost 4 bases, J lost 9 bases, and 12 bases lay in between. In nucleotides, the CDR3 is TGTGCCAGCAGCCTCCCCAGGGGCCGGGAGCTGTTTTTT. This translates into CASSLPRGRELFF.